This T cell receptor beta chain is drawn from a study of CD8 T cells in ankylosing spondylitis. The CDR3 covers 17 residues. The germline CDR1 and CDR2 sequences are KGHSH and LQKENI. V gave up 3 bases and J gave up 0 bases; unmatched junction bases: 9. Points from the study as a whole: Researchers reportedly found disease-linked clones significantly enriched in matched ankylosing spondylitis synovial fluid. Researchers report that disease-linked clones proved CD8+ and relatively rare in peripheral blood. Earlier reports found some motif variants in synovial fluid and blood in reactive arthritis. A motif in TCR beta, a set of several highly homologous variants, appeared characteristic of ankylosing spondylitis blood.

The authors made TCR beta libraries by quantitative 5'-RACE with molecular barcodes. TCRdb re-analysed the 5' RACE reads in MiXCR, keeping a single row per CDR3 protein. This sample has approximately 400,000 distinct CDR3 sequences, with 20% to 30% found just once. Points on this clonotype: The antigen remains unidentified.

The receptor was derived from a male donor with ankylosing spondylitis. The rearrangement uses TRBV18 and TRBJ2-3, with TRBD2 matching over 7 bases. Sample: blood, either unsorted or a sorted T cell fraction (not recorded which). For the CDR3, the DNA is TGTGCCAGCTCACCGGGGCTAGCGGCGTATAGCACAGATACGCAGTATTTT. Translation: CASSPGLAAYSTDTQYF.